This TCR beta chain stems from a study of blood T cells in healthy people across ages. A second roughly 7 to 11 cycle PCR used barcoded and J-beta primers. TCRdb used MiXCR to reprocess the 5' RACE reads, holding one entry per CDR3 protein. The sample comprises hundreds of thousands of distinct CDR3 sequences, under 65% of which are singletons, and about 13% rests with the top ten. This CDR3 comprises 17 residues. J gave up 0 bases and V 3 bases, and 11 bases lay outside the gene matches. The germline V gene encodes CDR1 SQVTM and CDR2 ANQGSEA. Sequencing was carried out using blood. This chain links TRBV29-1 with TRBJ2-1; 7 nucleotides line up with TRBD2. The receptor comes from a woman of 80 years or more in good health. CDR3 loop: CSVDGASGPSSYNEQFF. The CDR3 bases are TGCAGCGTTGATGGTGCTAGCGGACCGAGCTCCTACAATGAGCAGTTCTTC.